The clone carrying this T cell receptor (beta chain) was picked up a small number of times. What it recognizes is unknown. This specimen belongs to a study of early T cells in non-severe SARS-CoV-2 infection. Broader study findings: Private and CD4 specificities were missed by VDJdb matching, skewed to anti-spike CD8.

TCRdb passed the 5' RACE reads through MiXCR, listing each CDR3 protein once. The sample lists under 85,000 distinct CDR3 sequences, 8.5% to 10% occurring once. The ends lost 4 bases at V and 3 bases at J; junction bases unmatched: 15. The germline V gene has CDR1 DFQATT and CDR2 SNEGSKA (reference sequence). The CDR3 is 17 amino acids. This chain links TRBV20-1 with TRBJ2-7; 10 bases map to TRBD2. The origin of this receptor is an adult who was a healthcare worker with PCR-confirmed SARS-CoV-2 infection or an uninfected control (not recorded which). The source material was whole blood. CDR3: CSAKRLAGVSQVYEQYF. For the CDR3, the DNA is TGCAGTGCTAAGAGACTAGCGGGTGTATCCCAAGTCTACGAGCAGTACTTC.